This T cell receptor beta chain was recovered during a study of cytomegalovirus exposure and HLA in healthy donors listed by TCRdb under 2017. Turning to the overall study: In an earlier analysis of about 560 of the donors, under 300 Gb of sequence data and approximately 120 million unique TCR beta sequences from roughly 180 million T cells were reported. Around 300 gigabases of sequencing data and approximately 85 million unique TCR sequences were included in an early release covering roughly 600 HLA-typed donors. Of the approximately 400 genotyped donors, 81% were placed in the genetic ancestry cluster associated with self-reported Caucasian donors. The aim of the study was to test whether cataloging public T cell receptors could identify signatures of past pathogen exposure. The study used immunosequencing to profile the T cell repertoires of more than 650 subjects and linked those repertoires to cytomegalovirus serostatus. In addition to the first cohort of 500 to 850 subjects, a separate validation cohort of about 120 different subjects was used. To predict cytomegalovirus infection status, the study brought together high-throughput TCR immunosequencing, statistical association of individual TCRs with disease status, and machine learning. A later analysis re-analyzed previously published TCR beta repertoires from several hundred donors and added high-resolution HLA genotyping to study TCR occurrence patterns. Rather than drawing on any new phenotypic data, the later analysis identified candidate immune exposures from TCR beta sequences and the way those sequences occurred across donors. To decide whether each TCR beta V gene segment behaved as functional or pseudogenic, an earlier analysis of some 600 of the donors relied on high-throughput TCR beta sequencing. Donor age, sex, ethnicity and CMV serostatus were compiled together with the repertoire data. Genome-wide SNP genotypes for about 65% of the roughly 670 donors were used in a later genetic analysis, which treated that subset as a discovery cohort. Every repertoire in the discovery cohort had been generated on one and the same sequencing platform. HLA typing covered class I and class II loci at four-digit resolution. Typing coverage varied by locus: about 620-630 donors for A, B, C, DRB1 and DQB1; roughly 500 for DQA1; around 570 for DPA1; more than 450 for DPB1. About five DR-DQ haplotypes were treated as single units for association and clustering because of strong linkage in the cohort. Across some 400 genotyped donors of the cohort, an average of approximately 200,000 unique TCR beta nucleotide sequences per donor were sequenced, and approximately 17% of those sequences were non-productive. The research as a whole found: A total of 164 TCR beta chains were listed by the study as associated with cytomegalovirus. A group of highly shared sequence variants was considered likely to be a technical artifact of the sequencing pipeline. A later genetic analysis associated a missense DCLRE1C variant with V-gene and J-gene trimming of TCR beta chains, and an independent cohort replicated the association. Some IMGT-functional V segments, including TRBV6-2 and TRBV6-3, could not be distinguished by the 87-base-pair reads and were therefore excluded. Most CMV-associated TCR beta chains appeared to be HLA-restricted in a later analysis, and the HLA associations seemed to be driven largely by CMV exposure. Linkage disequilibrium might explain the correlated functional status among segregating V segments, but an unknown experimental factor could not be ruled out. Broadly in line with IMGT annotations, most TCR beta V segments showed up in productive rearrangements about 87% or about 30% of the time in an earlier analysis of 450 to 750 of the donors. In vitro tests confirmed that a few of the cytomegalovirus-associated TCR beta chains recognize cytomegalovirus antigens. Assigning TCR associations to individual alleles was difficult when HLA alleles, especially DR and DQ, strongly co-occurred. The authors suggested that the approach could potentially be generalized to other disease states and immunological phenotypes. HLA typing was unavailable for some donors at each locus, so association tests used only the typed subset. The classifier was reported to diagnose cytomegalovirus status with high specificity and sensitivity in both the original cohort and the validation cohort. A later analysis reported that several top co-occurrence clusters appeared linked to parvovirus B19, influenza, CMV and Epstein-Barr virus. Most TCR sequences were observed very rarely across donors, whereas some public TCRs were present in many individuals. The earlier analysis of about 600 of the donors excluded roughly 17 rarely observed V segments, including chromosome 9 orphons, because counts were too low. In a later genetic analysis, fewer N-insertions in productive TCRs were reported among donors in an Asian-associated ancestry cluster than the roughly 640-donor mean. At a false discovery rate of 0.05, a later analysis linked 16,951 TCR beta sequences to specific HLA alleles. According to a later analysis, TCR association rates differed among HLA loci, with DRB1 alleles showing the most associated TCRs and HLA-C alleles showing the fewest. The only immune exposure information available for the cohort was CMV serostatus. Only TCR beta chains were sequenced in this cohort, and the absence of alpha or paired-chain data limited detectable features. Presence/absence analyses assumed roughly uniform sequencing depth across donors, an assumption that may not hold. A later analysis found that HLA-associated TCR beta chains were more clonally expanded and had lower generation probabilities than equally common non-associated chains. A further reported finding was that TCR beta sequences accurately predicted the HLA-A and HLA-B alleles for most subjects in the first cohort.

Based on the germline V gene, the CDR1 and CDR2 sequences are SGHRS and YFSETQ. Between the V and J ends, shortened by 2 bases and 4 bases respectively, the junction contains 24 bases. Including cysteine and phenylalanine, the CDR3 has 18 amino acids. The kept DNA is CDR3 alone, 54 bases in frame from the first base. In total, approximately 690 healthy bone marrow donors made up the cohort. All cohort members were sampled while nominally healthy, although unrecorded immune exposures were likely present. The donor tested CMV seropositive and was one of the 289 seropositive cohort members. Every donor gave a peripheral blood sample, and the peripheral blood mononuclear cells from that sample were used for TCR beta sequencing. The Qiagen DNeasy Blood Extraction Kit was used to extract genomic DNA from the blood cell samples. Library preparation used the immunoSEQ multiplex PCR assay. For the multiplex PCR, a mixture combining 60 forward primers for TCR Vbeta segments and 13 reverse primers for TCR Jbeta segments was used. Amplification of the CDR3 region of rearranged TCR beta genes was performed with a multiplex PCR assay on genomic DNA. Amplified TCR beta libraries were sequenced as 87-base-pair reads on the Illumina HiSeq System. Processing in the source paper ran as follows. In a later analysis, tens of millions of unique TCR beta chains were counted across the approximately 670 repertoires, and roughly 11 million of these chains were shared by at least two donors. Raw reads were error-corrected and collapsed into unique sequences with a nearest-neighbor algorithm that merged closely related sequences to remove PCR and sequencing errors. V, D and J gene segments were assigned by aligning CDR3 sequences to IMGT reference sequences. For a sequence to be retained, at least a six-nucleotide match to both a V gene segment and a J gene segment was required. Rearrangements were classified as productive when the CDR3 lacked stop codons and remained in frame with V and J, and all other rearrangements were classified as non-productive. CDR3 was defined according to IMGT convention as the region running from the second conserved V-encoded cysteine to the conserved J-encoded phenylalanine. The earlier analysis of about 590 of the donors excluded sequences that lacked an unambiguous match to a single V gene segment. In an earlier analysis of 587 of the donors, V segments were called functional above 56.7% productive rearrangements and were called segregating when the between-donor standard deviation exceeded 5%. A statistical classification framework was developed to diagnose cytomegalovirus status using the catalog of TCR beta chain sequences. A later analysis assigned V and J genes by comparing TCR nucleotide sequences with IMGT/GENE-DB human TR gene sequences. Using the TCRdist pipeline, a later analysis assigned CDR3 sequences along with most-parsimonious VDJ recombination scenarios. A later analysis defined each TCR beta chain by its CDR3 amino acid sequence plus V-gene family, and excluded reads lacking a unique V-gene family. As a way to deal with suspected cross-contamination and a sequencing artifact, a later analysis dropped roughly 620 nucleotide sequences that were highly shared and had low generation probability. For each public chain, a later analysis derived a clonal expansion index from normalized ranks of inferred template counts within each repertoire. A later analysis computed generation probabilities with a VDJ recombination model fitted to out-of-frame rearrangements, and checked the results against IGoR. A later analysis scored TCR-TCR, TCR-HLA and TCR-CMV co-occurrence with hypergeometric tests, applying a repertoire-size bias correction to TCR pairs. A later analysis estimated false discovery rates by permuting HLA or CMV assignments 20 times. In a later analysis, co-occurring TCRs were grouped with DBSCAN, and TCRdist sequence similarity was added when clustering was performed within HLA-allele-positive subsets. Repertoires with fewer than 30,000 or more than 120,000 public chains, plus five repertoires with anomalous nucleotide sharing, were excluded from co-occurrence clustering. Sourced from immuneACCESS, this table was stored by TCRdb with only in-frame sequences that have V and J called. A share of the clones is absent; for the studies checked, an unresolved V gene accounts for under half, and the remainder has no known explanation. V and J calls and clone size follow that table, whereas D and trimming were derived from the DNA. In this sample the table shows roughly 180,000 clones, 79% of which occur a single time. The leading ten clones occupy around 1.6% of the sample.

Points on this clone: The clone's antigen remains unknown. It has no much larger one-base neighbor in the sample; base qualities were not kept.

Sequencing was performed on PBMCs. The source of this sequence is a girl aged 5-17 years in good health and CMV-seropositive. The receptor chain draws on TRBV5-1 and TRBJ1-1; a weak D assignment points to TRBD1 (5 bases agree). The CDR3 has the sequence CASSLRLRQPKNSTEAFF. The nucleotide sequence reads as follows: TGCGCCAGCAGCTTACGACTTCGACAGCCGAAGAACAGCACTGAAGCTTTCTTT.